This T cell receptor (beta chain) was identified during a study of CD8 T cells in acute hepatitis C reinfection. In the study overall: TCRbeta of HCV NS3-1073-specific CD8+ T cells was profiled.

Trimming stripped 3 bases from V and 5 bases from J, with 19 bases between. From germline, CDR1 is SGHAT and CDR2 FQNNGV. CDR3 length: 16 amino acids. On this clone itself: Its antigen remains unknown.

Study observations and caveats: Bulk TCRbeta-only sequencing left public clonotype pairing undetermined. Regardless of outcome, around 13 public clonotypes appeared, one using V04-02/J02-02.

Profiling relied on immunoSEQ multiplex PCR, and the TCRdb table lists in-frame clones only, not all of them. The data hold about 38,000 clones, with 80% to 90% observed a single time. Time point noted: naive CD8 control sorted from an acute-time-point sample. Every 3 months, donors from a Montreal cohort of people who inject drugs were followed. The source material was naive CD8+ T cells from PBMCs. The chain is built from TRBV11-2 and TRBJ2-5; D is tentatively TRBD1 or TRBD2 (5 bases each). The TCR comes from a woman younger than 35 who spontaneously cleared hepatitis C infection. The CDR3 nucleotides read TGTGCCAGCAGCTTTTTCGACAGTGCGCCGGGGGAGACCCAGTACTTC. As protein: CASSFFDSAPGETQYF.